The T cell receptor beta chain under discussion was sequenced for a study of T cell clones after liver transplantation. Study-level points and caveats: The donor-reactive repertoire was only partly measurable in a couple of subjects, lacking donor cells. Migration into the graft, not deletion, may explain lost graft donor-reactive T cells.

A word on this clone: What it recognizes is unknown.

Produced via immunoSEQ multiplex PCR; TCRdb's table is partial and in-frame only. The repertoire has some 75,000 clones, about four fifths of them found once; the top ten carry about 0.64%. Trimming cost V 1 base and J 8 bases; bases outside gene matches: 6. Germline CDR1 SGHNT, CDR2 YENEEA. The CDR3 has 16 residues. This sequence originates from a human donor who received a liver transplant. The chain recombines TRBV11-3 with TRBJ2-1, with TRBD1 identical over 12 bases. The sample in question was CD4+ T cells from blood, obtained before liver transplant. CDR3 region: CASSLGPGQGADEQFF. The DNA for the CDR3 is TGTGCCAGCAGCTTAGGACCGGGACAGGGGGCCGATGAGCAGTTCTTC.